This section outlines one T cell receptor (beta chain) sequence together with its context. The data belong to a study of blood T cell repertoires in COVID-19. Turning to the study itself: Samples taken during acute and convalescent COVID-19 were collected in the United States, Italy and Spain. T cells, B-cell-depleted T cells, or PBMCs supplied cDNA or gDNA.

Authors' processing steps: Nucleated cell number was recorded as an estimate derived from reference gene primer amplification. The protocol was immunoSEQ multiplex PCR, while the TCRdb copy is restricted to in-frame clones and leaves out a portion. V, J and clone size derive from that table, while D and trimming were established from the DNA sequence. Among under 250,000 clones, around 83% were seen once, and the ten largest hold 8.2%. Germline CDR1 DFQATT, CDR2 SNEGSKA (reference sequence). The CDR3 has 11 amino acids. V was pared by 4 bases and J by 13 bases, with 16 bases between. The V and J genes are TRBV20-1 and TRBJ2-5, with a weak D call TRBD1 (5 bases). The sample taken for sequencing was peripheral blood. The source is a woman between 45 and 60 years old with acute or convalescent COVID-19. CDR3: CSATTTDSPYF. CDR3 nucleotide sequence: TGCAGTGCTACTACGACAGATTCGCCGTACTTC.